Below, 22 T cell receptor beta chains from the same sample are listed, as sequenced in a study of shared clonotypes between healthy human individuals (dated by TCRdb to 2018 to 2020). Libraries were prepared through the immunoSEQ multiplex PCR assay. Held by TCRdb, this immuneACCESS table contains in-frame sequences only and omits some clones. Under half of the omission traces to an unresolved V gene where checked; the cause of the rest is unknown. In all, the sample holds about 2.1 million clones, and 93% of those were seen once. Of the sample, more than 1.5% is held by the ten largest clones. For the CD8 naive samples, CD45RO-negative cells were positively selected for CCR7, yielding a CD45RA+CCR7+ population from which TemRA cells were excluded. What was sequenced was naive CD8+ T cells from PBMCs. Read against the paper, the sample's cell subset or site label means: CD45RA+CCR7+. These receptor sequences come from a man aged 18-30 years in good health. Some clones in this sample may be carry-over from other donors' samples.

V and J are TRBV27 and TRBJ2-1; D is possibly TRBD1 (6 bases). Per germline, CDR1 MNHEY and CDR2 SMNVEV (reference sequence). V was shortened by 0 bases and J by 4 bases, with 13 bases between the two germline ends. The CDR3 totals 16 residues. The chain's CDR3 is CASSLSLGAMYNEQFF. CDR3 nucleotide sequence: TGTGCCAGCAGTTTATCGTTGGGGGCGATGTACAATGAGCAGTTCTTC.

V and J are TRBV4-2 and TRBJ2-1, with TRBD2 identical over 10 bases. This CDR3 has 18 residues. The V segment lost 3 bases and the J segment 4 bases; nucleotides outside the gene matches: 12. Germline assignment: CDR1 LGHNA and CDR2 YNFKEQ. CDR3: CASSHAPPGLALYNEQFF. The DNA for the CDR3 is TGTGCCAGCAGCCATGCACCCCCGGGACTAGCGTTATACAATGAGCAGTTCTTC.

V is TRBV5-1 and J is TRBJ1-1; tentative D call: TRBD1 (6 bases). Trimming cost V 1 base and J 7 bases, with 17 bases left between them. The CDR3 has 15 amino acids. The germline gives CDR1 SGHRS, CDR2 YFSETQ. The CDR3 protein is CASSLSLRGVSEAFF. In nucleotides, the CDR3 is TGCGCCAGCAGCTTGAGTCTTAGGGGGGTCAGTGAAGCTTTCTTT.

For the CDR3, the DNA is TGTGCCAGCAGTTTATCGTATTTTAGGCAGGGGAACACCGGGGAGCTGTTTTTT. As protein: CASSLSYFRQGNTGELFF. The rearrangement links TRBV27 to TRBJ2-2; D is possibly TRBD1 (5 bases). Germline V CDR1 and CDR2: MNHEY, SMNVEV (reference sequence). The CDR3 extends over 18 amino acids. V dropped 0 bases and J dropped 1 base, with 15 bases sitting between them.

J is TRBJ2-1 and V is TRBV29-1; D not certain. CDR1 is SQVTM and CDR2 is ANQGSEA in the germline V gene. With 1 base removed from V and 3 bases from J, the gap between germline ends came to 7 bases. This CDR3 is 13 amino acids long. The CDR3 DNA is TGCAGCGTTGAAGGTTACAACTACAATGAGCAGTTCTTC. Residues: CSVEGYNYNEQFF.

DNA of the CDR3: TGTGCCAGCAGCTTAGAACGGGGTAGTGTCGTTCAGCCCCAGCATTTT. Protein product: CASSLERGSVVQPQHF. The chain has TRBV7-9 and TRBJ1-5; D is unresolved. This CDR3 is built from 16 residues. Per the germline V gene, CDR1 is SEHNR and CDR2 is FQNEAQ (reference sequence). The germline V and J ends were trimmed by 1 base and 6 bases, with 16 bases remaining between them.

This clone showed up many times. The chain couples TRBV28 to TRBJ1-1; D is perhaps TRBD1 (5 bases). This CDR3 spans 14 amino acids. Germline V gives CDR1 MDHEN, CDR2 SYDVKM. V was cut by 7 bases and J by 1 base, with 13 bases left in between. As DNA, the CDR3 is TGTGCCAGCACCCAAAGTAGGGGGAACACTGAAGCTTTCTTT. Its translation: CASTQSRGNTEAFF.

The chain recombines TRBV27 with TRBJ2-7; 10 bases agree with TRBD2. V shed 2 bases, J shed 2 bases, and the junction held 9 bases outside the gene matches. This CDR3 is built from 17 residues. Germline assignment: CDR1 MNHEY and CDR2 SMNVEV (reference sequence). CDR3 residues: CASSLKGLAPAPYEQYF. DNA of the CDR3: TGTGCCAGCAGTTTAAAGGGACTAGCGCCAGCCCCCTACGAGCAGTACTTC.

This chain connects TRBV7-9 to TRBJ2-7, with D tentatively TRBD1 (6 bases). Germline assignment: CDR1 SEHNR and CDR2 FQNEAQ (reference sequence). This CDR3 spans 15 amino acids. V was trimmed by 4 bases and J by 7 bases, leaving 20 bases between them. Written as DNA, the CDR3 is TGTGCCAGCAGCTCGGCAGGGGCTTACTCAGAGGAGCAGTACTTC. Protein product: CASSSAGAYSEEQYF.

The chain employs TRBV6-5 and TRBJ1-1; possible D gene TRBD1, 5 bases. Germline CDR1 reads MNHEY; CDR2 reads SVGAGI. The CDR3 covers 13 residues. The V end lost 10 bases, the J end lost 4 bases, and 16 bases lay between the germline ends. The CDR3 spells CATNLGGGTEAFF. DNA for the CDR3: TGTGCCACCAACCTTGGGGGGGGCACTGAAGCTTTCTTT.

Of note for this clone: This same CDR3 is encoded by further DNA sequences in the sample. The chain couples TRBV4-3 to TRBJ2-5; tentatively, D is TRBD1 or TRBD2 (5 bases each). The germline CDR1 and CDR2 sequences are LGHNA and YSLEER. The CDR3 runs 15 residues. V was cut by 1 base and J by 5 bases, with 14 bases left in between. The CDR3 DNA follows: TGCGCCAGCAGCCAAGGCCTAGCTGGGGCGGAGACCCAGTACTTC. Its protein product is CASSQGLAGAETQYF.

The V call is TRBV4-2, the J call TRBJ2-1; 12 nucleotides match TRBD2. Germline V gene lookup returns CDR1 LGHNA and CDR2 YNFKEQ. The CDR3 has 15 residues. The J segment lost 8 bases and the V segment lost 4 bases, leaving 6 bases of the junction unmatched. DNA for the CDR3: TGTGCCAGCAGCCTGACTAGCGGGAGCCCCCATGAGCAGTTCTTC. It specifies CASSLTSGSPHEQFF.

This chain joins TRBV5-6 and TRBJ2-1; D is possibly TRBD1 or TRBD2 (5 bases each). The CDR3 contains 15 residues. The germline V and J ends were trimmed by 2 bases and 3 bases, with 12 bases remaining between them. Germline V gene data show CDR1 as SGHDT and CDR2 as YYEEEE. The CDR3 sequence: CASSLESGLYNEQFF. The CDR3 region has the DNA TGTGCCAGCAGCTTAGAGTCGGGGCTCTACAATGAGCAGTTCTTC.

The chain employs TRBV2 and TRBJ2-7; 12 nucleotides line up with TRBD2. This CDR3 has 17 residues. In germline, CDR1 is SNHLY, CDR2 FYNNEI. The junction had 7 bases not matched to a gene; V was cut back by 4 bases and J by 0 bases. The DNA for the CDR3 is TGTGCCAGCAGTGTCGGACTAGCGGGACGAAACTCCTACGAGCAGTACTTC. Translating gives CASSVGLAGRNSYEQYF.

The CDR3 bases are TGTGCCACCAGCAGAGATGGAGCCACGTATGGACTAGCGGGAGCTAATGAGCAGTTCTTC. Translated, it gives CATSRDGATYGLAGANEQFF. J is TRBJ2-1 and V is TRBV15, with 13 nucleotides matching TRBD2. Trimming cost V 0 bases and J 7 bases; bases outside gene matches: 15. This CDR3 is built from 20 residues. In germline, CDR1 is LNHNV, CDR2 YYDKDF (reference sequence).

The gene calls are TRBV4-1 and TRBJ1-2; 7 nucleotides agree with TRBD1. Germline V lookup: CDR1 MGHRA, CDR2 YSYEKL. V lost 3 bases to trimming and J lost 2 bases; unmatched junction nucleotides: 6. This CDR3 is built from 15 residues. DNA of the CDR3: TGCGCCAGCAGCCAGACGACAGGGAGAAACTATGGCTACACCTTC. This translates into CASSQTTGRNYGYTF.

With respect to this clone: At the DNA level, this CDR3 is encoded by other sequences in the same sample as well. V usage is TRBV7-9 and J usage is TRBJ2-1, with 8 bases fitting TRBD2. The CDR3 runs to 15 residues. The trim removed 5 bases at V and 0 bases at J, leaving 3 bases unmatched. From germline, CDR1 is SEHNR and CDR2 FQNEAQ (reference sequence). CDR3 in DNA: TGTGCCAGCAGCACTAGCGGTAGCTCCTACAATGAGCAGTTCTTC. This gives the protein CASSTSGSSYNEQFF.

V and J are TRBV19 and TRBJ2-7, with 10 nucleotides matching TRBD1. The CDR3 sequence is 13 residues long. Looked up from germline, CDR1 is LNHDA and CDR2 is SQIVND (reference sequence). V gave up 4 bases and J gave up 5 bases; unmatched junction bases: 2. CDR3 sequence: CASSTTGGDEQYF. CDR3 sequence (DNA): TGTGCCAGTAGTACGACAGGGGGCGACGAGCAGTACTTC.

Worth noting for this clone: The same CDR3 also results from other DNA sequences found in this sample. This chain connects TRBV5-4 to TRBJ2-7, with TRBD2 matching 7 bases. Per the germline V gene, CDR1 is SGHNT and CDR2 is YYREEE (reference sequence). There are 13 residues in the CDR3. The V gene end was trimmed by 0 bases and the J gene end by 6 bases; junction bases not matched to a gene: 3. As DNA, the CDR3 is TGTGCCAGCAGCTTGGTTGGCGGGAGCGAGCAGTACTTC. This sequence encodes CASSLVGGSEQYF.

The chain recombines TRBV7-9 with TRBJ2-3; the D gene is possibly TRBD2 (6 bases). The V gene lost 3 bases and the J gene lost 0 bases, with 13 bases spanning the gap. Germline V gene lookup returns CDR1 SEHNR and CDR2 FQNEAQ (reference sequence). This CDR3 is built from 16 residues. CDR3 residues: CASSLESGVSTDTQYF. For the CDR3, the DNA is TGTGCCAGCAGCTTGGAATCGGGAGTGAGCACAGATACGCAGTATTTT. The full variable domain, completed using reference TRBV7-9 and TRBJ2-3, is DTGVSQNPRHKITKRGQNVTFRCDPISEHNRLYWYRQTLGQGPEFLTYFQNEAQLEKSRLLSDRFSAERPKGSFSTLEIQRTEQGDSAMYLCASSLESGVSTDTQYFGPGTRLTVL.

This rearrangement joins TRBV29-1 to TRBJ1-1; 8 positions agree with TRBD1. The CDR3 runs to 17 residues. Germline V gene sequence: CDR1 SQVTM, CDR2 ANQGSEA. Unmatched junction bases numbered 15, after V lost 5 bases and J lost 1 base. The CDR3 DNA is TGCAGCGTTTTAGGGTTCTGGACAGGGCAATGGAACACTGAAGCTTTCTTT. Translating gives CSVLGFWTGQWNTEAFF. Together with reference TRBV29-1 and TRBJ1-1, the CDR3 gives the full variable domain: SAVISQKPSRDICQRGTSLTIQCQVDSQVTMMFWYRQQPGQSLTLIATANQGSEATYESGFVIDKFPISRPNLTFSTLTVSNMSPEDSSIYLCSVLGFWTGQWNTEAFFGQGTRLTVV.

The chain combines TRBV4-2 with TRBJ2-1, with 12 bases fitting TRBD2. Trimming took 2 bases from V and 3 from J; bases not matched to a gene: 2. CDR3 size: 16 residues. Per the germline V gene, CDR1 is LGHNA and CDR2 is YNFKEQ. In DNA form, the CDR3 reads TGTGCCAGCAGCCAAAGGACTAGCGGGAACTACAATGAGCAGTTCTTC. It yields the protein CASSQRTSGNYNEQFF.